Listed below are T cell receptor beta chains from one sample, sequenced in a study of T-cell reconstitution after alpha-beta-depleted transplantation in children. TCRdb used MiXCR to reprocess the PCR reads, holding one entry per CDR3 protein. The sample lists about a million distinct CDR3 sequences, around 30% occurring once. Here the sequenced sample was PBMCs, mostly from graft donor cells, taken 360 days after TCRalphabeta/CD19-depleted stem cell transplant. These receptors came from a boy in the first two years of life who had a stem cell transplant for SCID, so the T cells may come from the graft donor. Both conserved end residues are part of each CDR3. Each record gives: V gene, D gene, J gene, clone size, CDR3 DNA, CDR3 protein. A D gene is named only where the DNA matches it firmly. Size values are once, few and many counts, or a class for expanded clones, and some rows have none.

>TRBV29-1|.|TRBJ2-3|few
TGCAGCGTTGGGAGGGGCTGGGATACGCAGTATTTT
CSVGRGWDTQYF
>TRBV20-1|TRBD1|TRBJ1-1|.
TGCAGTGCTAAAAGGGGGCGGTTTGGGACTGAAGCTTTCTTT
CSAKRGRFGTEAFF
>TRBV10-3|.|TRBJ1-5|.
TGTGCCATCAGTGAGACGGGGCTAAGCAATCAGCCCCAGCATTTT
CAISETGLSNQPQHF
>TRBV29-1|.|TRBJ2-1|.
TGCAGCGTTGCCCCAAGGGGGGGGTACAATGAGCAGTTCTTC
CSVAPRGGYNEQFF
>TRBV5-1|.|TRBJ1-1|.
TGCGCCAGCAGCTTGGCTAGAGGCGCTGAAGCTTTCTTT
CASSLARGAEAFF
>TRBV12-3/TRBV12-4|.|TRBJ2-1|many
TGTGCCAGCAGTCCACAGGGGAGGGTTTACAATGAGCAGTTCTTC
CASSPQGRVYNEQFF
>TRBV4-3|.|TRBJ1-1|.
TGCGCCAGCAGCCAAGAGTTGGGGGCTGAGGGCACTGAAGCTTTCTTT
CASSQELGAEGTEAFF
>TRBV20-1|.|TRBJ2-7|.
TGCAGTGCTAGTCCTGGGTCTTTGGCCCACTCCTACGAGCAGTACTTC
CSASPGSLAHSYEQYF
>TRBV6-1|.|TRBJ2-1|few
TGTGCCACCCAGAAATTTCGGAGGAATGAGCAGTTCTTC
CATQKFRRNEQFF
>TRBV20-1|TRBD2|TRBJ2-7|.
TGCAGTGCTGCCGGGTCCGGGGGGGAGCAGTACTTC
CSAAGSGGEQYF
>TRBV5-1|TRBD1|TRBJ2-7|.
TGCGCCAGCAGCTTGGCCGGGGACAGGAGTACCTACGAGCAGTACTTC
CASSLAGDRSTYEQYF
>TRBV27|.|TRBJ2-3|.
TGTGCCAGCACCCTTTTCCCGTATATGGGCGGGCCTCCTAGCACAGATACGCAGTATTTT
CASTLFPYMGGPPSTDTQYF
>TRBV5-1|TRBD1|TRBJ2-3|.
TGCGCCAGCAGCTTGACAGGGGTCGGGGATACGCAGTATTTT
CASSLTGVGDTQYF
>TRBV6-5|.|TRBJ1-1|few
TGTGCCAGCAGTTACTCGAGTCCAGGGAGGAACACTGAAGCTTTCTTT
CASSYSSPGRNTEAFF
>TRBV20-1|.|TRBJ2-5|.
TGCAGTGCTAGAGATGGCCCGGGCGAGACCCAGTACTTC
CSARDGPGETQYF
>TRBV20-1|.|TRBJ2-3|few
TGCAGTGCTAAGCGGGTTGGGACAGATACGCAGTATTTT
CSAKRVGTDTQYF
>TRBV11-2|.|TRBJ2-5|.
TGTGCCAGTCTATATCGAGGGGAGACCCAGTACTTC
CASLYRGETQYF
>TRBV19|.|TRBJ2-1|.
TGTGCCAGTACCGCAGGGTTCTCCTACAATGAGCAGTTCTTC
CASTAGFSYNEQFF
>TRBV12-3/TRBV12-4|.|TRBJ1-4|few
TGTGCCAGCAGTTTAAGTCAGACCCTTGGAAAACTGTTTTTT
CASSLSQTLGKLFF
>TRBV9|.|TRBJ1-2|many
TGTGCCAGCAGCGTACAGGGCACTAACTATGGCTACACCTTC
CASSVQGTNYGYTF
>TRBV2|.|TRBJ2-1|.
TGTGCCAGCAGGGCCAAGTCCGCCGGCAATGAGCAGTTCTTC
CASRAKSAGNEQFF
>TRBV28|.|TRBJ2-1|.
TGTGCCAGCAGTCCTGCTAGACAGGTTTCAAATGAGCAGTTCTTC
CASSPARQVSNEQFF
>TRBV15|TRBD2|TRBJ2-3|.
TGTGCCACCAGCCGTGGACTAGCGGGGGAGACAGATACGCAGTATTTT
CATSRGLAGETDTQYF
>TRBV3-1|.|TRBJ1-5|few
TGTGCCAGCAGCCCTACCTCAACAGATCAGCCCCAGCATTTT
CASSPTSTDQPQHF
>TRBV5-5|.|TRBJ1-2|.
TGTGCCAGCAGCATCGGGTTCGACAGATTCTATGGCTACACCTTC
CASSIGFDRFYGYTF
>TRBV12-3/TRBV12-4|.|TRBJ2-7|few
TGTGCCAGCAGTCGAGTCATGCAGGGCCCGCCCTACGAGCAGTACTTC
CASSRVMQGPPYEQYF
>TRBV30|TRBD1|TRBJ1-1|.
TGTGCCTGGACCCTGTACGGGACAGGCCCCATGAACACTGAAGCTTTCTTT
CAWTLYGTGPMNTEAFF
>TRBV7-9|.|TRBJ1-4|.
TGTGCCAGCAGCTTAGATGCAGGGTTTGATGAAAAACTGTTTTTT
CASSLDAGFDEKLFF
>TRBV7-6|.|TRBJ1-1|once
TGTGCCAGCAGCTCTTACACCAACACTGAAGCTTTCTTT
CASSSYTNTEAFF
>TRBV5-1|TRBD2|TRBJ2-7|few
TGCGCCAGCAGCTTGGACTCGGGGGGGCCCTCCTACGAGCAGTACTTC
CASSLDSGGPSYEQYF
>TRBV12-3/TRBV12-4|TRBD2|TRBJ2-1|.
TGTGCCAGCAGTCAGAAGCGGGGGAGGCACAATGAGCAGTTCTTC
CASSQKRGRHNEQFF
>TRBV11-2|.|TRBJ2-7|.
TGTGCCAGCAGCTTAGTAGCGGTCGCCTACGAGCAGTACTTC
CASSLVAVAYEQYF
>TRBV7-2|.|TRBJ2-4|few
TGTGCCAGCAGCTTAAAGGCTTGGGGGCCTCAGTACTTC
CASSLKAWGPQYF
>TRBV7-9|.|TRBJ2-1|.
TGTGCCAGCAGCCAAAGCGTATGGCTGGAGGAGGAGCAGTTCTTC
CASSQSVWLEEEQFF
>TRBV7-3|TRBD1|TRBJ2-5|.
TGTGCCAGCAGCACGACAGGGATTGTTGCCCAGTACTTC
CASSTTGIVAQYF
>TRBV5-5|.|TRBJ2-2|.
TGTGCCAGCAGCTTAACTCAGGGGCTGGCCACCGGGGAGCTGTTTTTT
CASSLTQGLATGELFF
>TRBV9|.|TRBJ2-1|few
TGTGCCAGCAGCGGCGGGGCTAAATCCTACAATGAGCAGTTCTTC
CASSGGAKSYNEQFF
>TRBV4-2|.|TRBJ2-3|.
TGTGCCAGCAGCCAACCGGACGGACCCACAGATACGCAGTATTTT
CASSQPDGPTDTQYF
>TRBV28|.|TRBJ2-4|.
TGTGCCAGCAGACGGACCCCTCGAGGAAGCAAAAACATTCAGTACTTC
CASRRTPRGSKNIQYF
>TRBV10-3|TRBD1|TRBJ2-3|few
TGTGCCATCAGGGCGGGACAGGGGGGCACAGATACGCAGTATTTT
CAIRAGQGGTDTQYF
>TRBV6-5|.|TRBJ2-1|few
TGTGCCAGCAGTTACGGGCGGGGAAACTCGTACAATGAGCAGTTCTTC
CASSYGRGNSYNEQFF
>TRBV12-3/TRBV12-4|TRBD1|TRBJ2-5|few
TGTGCCAGCAGTTTCGACAGGGTGAGGGCTACACGTGGGGAGACCCAGTACTTC
CASSFDRVRATRGETQYF
>TRBV15|.|TRBJ2-3|many
TGTGCCACCAGTATTTCCGCAGATACGCAGTATTTT
CATSISADTQYF
>TRBV12-3/TRBV12-4|.|TRBJ2-4|few
TGTGCCAGCAGTACTTTAGCCAAAAACATTCAGTACTTC
CASSTLAKNIQYF
>TRBV10-3|.|TRBJ2-1|.
TGTGCCATCAGTGACCGCAGCGACAATGAGCAGTTCTTC
CAISDRSDNEQFF
>TRBV20-1|.|TRBJ1-2|few
TGCAGTGCTAGACCTTTCACAGGGCGCTACACCTTC
CSARPFTGRYTF
>TRBV29-1|TRBD2|TRBJ2-7|few
TGCAGCGTTGCCGGGGGGGGACGGGACATATTTTCCTACGAGCAGTACTTC
CSVAGGGRDIFSYEQYF
>TRBV11-2|.|TRBJ2-7|.
TGTGCCAGCAGCTGGGGACTTCACTACGAGCAGTACTTC
CASSWGLHYEQYF
>TRBV7-9|TRBD2|TRBJ2-3|.
TGTGCCAGCAGCTTCAGCCTTAGCGGGAGTACCACAGATACGCAGTATTTT
CASSFSLSGSTTDTQYF
>TRBV6-2/TRBV6-3|.|TRBJ1-5|few
TGTGCCAGCAGTTACGCATCTGGGGGAGACCAGCCCCAGCATTTT
CASSYASGGDQPQHF
>TRBV12-3/TRBV12-4|.|TRBJ2-1|few
TGTGCCAGCGGCGGACGGCCGCTCTACAATGAGCAGTTCTTC
CASGGRPLYNEQFF
>TRBV15|TRBD2|TRBJ2-1|many
TGTGCCACCAGCAGTCAAGCGGGGGGGCCGGGTGAGCAGTTCTTC
CATSSQAGGPGEQFF
>TRBV7-9|.|TRBJ1-4|.
TGTGCCAGCAGCTTAGCGCTAATGGCCGGGGTGGAAAAACTGTTTTTT
CASSLALMAGVEKLFF
>TRBV15|.|TRBJ1-3|.
TGTGCCACCAGATCTGGTAGCTCTGGAAACACCATATATTTT
CATRSGSSGNTIYF
>TRBV4-1|.|TRBJ2-7|.
TGCGCCAGCAGCCAAGCGAGTGAGACTAGAATGCACGAGCAGTACTTC
CASSQASETRMHEQYF
>TRBV10-2|TRBD1|TRBJ1-4|.
TGCGCCAGCAGCTCACAGGGGACTAATGAAAAACTGTTTTTT
CASSSQGTNEKLFF